The 29 T cell receptor beta chains below come from one sample, sequenced in a study of blood T cells in healthy people across ages. Primers used in a second PCR of roughly 6 to 12 cycles were a sample-barcoded 5' primer and a J-beta primer mix. TCRdb called the 5' RACE reads again in MiXCR, with one record for every CDR3 protein. Found here are some 930,000 distinct CDR3 sequences, 25% to 35% of them singletons; the top ten hold around 9.6%. A further study also used this sample, focusing on T cells of mothers and their children.

The sequenced material came from blood. These receptors originate from a woman aged 40 to 50 in good health.

The sample holds many counts of this clonotype. This chain links TRBV7-2 with TRBJ2-4; D gene ambiguous. CDR3 length: 15 amino acids. Germline V gene sequence: CDR1 SGHTA, CDR2 FQGNSA. The V end lost 1 base, the J end lost 1 base, and 8 bases lay between the germline ends. CDR3 nucleotides: TGTGCCAGCAGCTTAGAACCCCGTGCCAAAAACATTCAGTACTTC. This encodes CASSLEPRAKNIQYF.

As for this clonotype: One base away lies a much larger clone, so this may be a sequencing read error. The chain employs TRBV7-3 and TRBJ2-5; D is unclear. The V gene lost 1 base and the J gene lost 1 base, with 4 bases spanning the gap. This CDR3 spans 13 amino acids. Looked up from germline, CDR1 is SGHTA and CDR2 is FQGTGA. The CDR3 bases are TGTGCCAGCAGCTTAATGAGCCAAGAGACCCAGTACTTC. Residues: CASSLMSQETQYF.

This clonotype has just a few counts. V gene TRBV29-1 combines with J gene TRBJ1-1, with 10 bases that match TRBD1. Germline V gives CDR1 SQVTM, CDR2 ANQGSEA. The CDR3 length is 13 residues. Trimming took 7 bases from V and 3 from J; bases not matched to a gene: 5. Written as DNA, the CDR3 is TGCAGCGCCGGGACAGGGGTGTACACTGAAGCTTTCTTT. Its translation is CSAGTGVYTEAFF.

As DNA, the CDR3 is TGTGCCAGCAGCAGGAGGAAATACAAAAACATTCAGTACTTC. It encodes CASSRRKYKNIQYF. V gene TRBV21-1 combines with J gene TRBJ2-4; the DNA was not used to check the table's D call, TRBD2. TRBV21-1 is termed a pseudogene. This CDR3 region has 14 residues.

This clonotype has a handful of counts. The gene calls are TRBV18 and TRBJ1-1; D may be TRBD1 (5 bases). Germline V gives CDR1 KGHSH, CDR2 LQKENI. Between the trimmed V and J ends, which lost 2 bases and 8 bases, there was a span of 12 bases. The length of the CDR3 is 13 residues. This CDR3 reads CASSPGGTREAFF. In nucleotides, the CDR3 is TGTGCCAGCTCACCAGGGGGAACGAGAGAAGCTTTCTTT.

This sequence joins TRBV12-3 or TRBV12-4 and TRBJ2-4, with D maybe TRBD1 (6 bases). V was cut by 5 bases and J by 0 bases, with 11 bases left in between. This CDR3 contains 15 residues. CDR3 in DNA: TGTGCCAGCAGTGCAGGGGTGGAAGCCAAAAACATTCAGTACTTC. Its translation is CASSAGVEAKNIQYF.

This clonotype was seen many times. This chain connects TRBV12-3 or TRBV12-4 to TRBJ2-5; 9 bases are shared with TRBD1. The junction had 5 bases not matched to a gene; V was cut back by 5 bases and J by 1 base. The length of the CDR3 is 15 residues. The CDR3: CASSPNRGPQETQYF. The CDR3 nucleotides read TGTGCCAGCAGTCCCAACAGGGGGCCCCAAGAGACCCAGTACTTC.

The chain carries TRBV6-4 and TRBJ1-2; D is uncertain. Germline CDR1 reads MRHNA; CDR2 reads SNTAGT. Trimming left V 0 bases short and J 4 bases short, with 12 bases between. There are 15 residues in the CDR3. The CDR3, as DNA: TGTGCCAGCAGTGACTCGACCATGGACGGCTATGGCTACACCTTC. It codes for CASSDSTMDGYGYTF.

As concerns this clonotype: A read error may explain this, as a much larger clone is one base away. The genes are TRBV9 and TRBJ2-5; no definite D call. The germline gives CDR1 SGDLS, CDR2 YYNGEE. V lost 1 base to trimming and J lost 1 base, with 14 bases between them. The CDR3 sequence is 16 residues long. The CDR3 sequence: CASSVSQTTTQETQYF. The CDR3 DNA reads as TGTGCCAGCAGCGTAAGCCAGACCACGACCCAAGAGACCCAGTACTTC.

This clonotype was seen more than once but under ten times. One end of the junction is discordant with germline, which a read error may explain. The CDR3 coding sequence is TGTACCAGCAGCTCTCCGACTAGCGGACAAGAGACCCAGTACTTC. Encoded protein: CTSSSPTSGQETQYF. The chain links TRBV9 to TRBJ2-5; TRBD2 matches 9 bases. CDR1 is SGDLS and CDR2 is YYNGEE in the germline V gene. This CDR3 contains 15 residues.

V gene TRBV3-1 combines with J gene TRBJ2-5; 8 nucleotides line up with TRBD1. After removal of 4 bases from V and 5 bases from J, the junction contained 6 bases not matched to a gene. Germline lookup yields CDR1 LGHDT and CDR2 YNNKEL (reference sequence). The CDR3 runs to 14 residues. In nucleotides, the CDR3 is TGTGCCAGCAGCCGGTCGGACAGGGCTGAGACCCAGTACTTC. Encoded protein: CASSRSDRAETQYF.

The V call is TRBV7-2, the J call TRBJ1-2, with D tentatively TRBD1 (5 bases). Trimming took off 5 bases at V and 0 bases at J, with 13 bases between the two ends. This CDR3 has 15 residues. The germline gives CDR1 SGHTA, CDR2 FQGNSA. The CDR3 coding sequence is TGTGCCAGCAGCATACAGGTCCAGGCTAACTATGGCTACACCTTC. The encoded protein is CASSIQVQANYGYTF.

This clonotype was counted between two and nine times. V is TRBV6-6 and J is TRBJ1-1; 7 nucleotides line up with TRBD1. V shed 0 bases and J 5 bases; nucleotides not matched to a gene: 3. CDR3 length equals 14 residues. Looked up from germline, CDR1 is MNHNY and CDR2 is SVGAGI (reference sequence). DNA of the CDR3: TGTGCCAGCAGTTACTCGGGCAGGGGGACTGAAGCTTTCTTT. This gives the protein CASSYSGRGTEAFF.

This clonotype has ten or more counts. CDR3 bases: TGTGCCAGTAGTATACGAGGAGGGAAGGGTCTAACGGCCAAAAACATTCAGTACTTC. Protein product: CASSIRGGKGLTAKNIQYF. V is TRBV19 and J is TRBJ2-4, with D maybe TRBD2 (6 bases). The CDR3 length is 19 residues. V lost 2 bases, J lost 1 base, and 21 bases lay in between. CDR1 is LNHDA, CDR2 SQIVND, per germline (reference sequence).

The chain links TRBV5-6 to TRBJ1-5, with 10 bases identical to TRBD1. J lost 4 bases, V lost 4 bases, and 5 bases had no gene match. Germline CDR1 SGHDT, CDR2 YYEEEE. The CDR3 totals 15 residues. The CDR3 protein is CASSVRDRGNQPQHF. The DNA for the CDR3 is TGTGCCAGCAGCGTAAGGGACAGGGGAAATCAGCCCCAGCATTTT.

This clonotype was picked up many times. The junction shows a germline mismatch at one end, possibly a read error. The chain employs TRBV5-1 and TRBJ1-5; D call uncertain. CDR1 and CDR2 (germline): SGHRS, YFSETQ. This CDR3 has 14 residues. CDR3 DNA sequence: TGTGCCAGCAGTTTGGTCTATAGCAATCAGCCCCAGCATTTT. Its protein is CASSLVYSNQPQHF.

In its sample, this clonotype was seen many times. This sequence joins TRBV29-1 and TRBJ1-2, with D unresolved. Between the trimmed V and J ends, which lost 5 bases and 0 bases, there was a span of 7 bases. Per germline, CDR1 SQVTM and CDR2 ANQGSEA. This CDR3 spans 12 amino acids. The CDR3 DNA reads TGCAGCGTTTCCCCAGCTAACTATGGCTACACCTTC. Translating it yields CSVSPANYGYTF.

The table lists this clonotype with a few counts. The chain has TRBV28 and TRBJ2-7; D might be TRBD1 (5 bases). CDR1 MDHEN and CDR2 SYDVKM come from the germline V gene. CDR3 size: 15 residues. V shed 3 bases and J shed 2 bases, with 14 bases lying between them. The CDR3 sequence is CASSFRDSKPYEQYF. As DNA, the CDR3 is TGTGCCAGCAGTTTTAGAGACAGCAAACCCTACGAGCAGTACTTC.

V gene TRBV12-3 or TRBV12-4 combines with J gene TRBJ2-1, with 8 positions matching TRBD2. Germline trimming cut 6 bases from V and 9 bases from J; bases unmatched to any gene: 4. This CDR3 is 12 amino acids long. CDR3 DNA sequence: TGTGCCAGCAGCAGACTAGCGAGTGAGCAGTTCTTC. Its protein product is CASSRLASEQFF.

J is TRBJ1-4 and V is TRBV7-2; no reliable D call. V shed 1 base and J shed 5 bases, with 11 bases lying between them. The CDR3 sequence is 15 residues long. Germline V gene sequence: CDR1 SGHTA, CDR2 FQGNSA. CDR3 nucleotides: TGTGCCAGCAGCTTAGACTGGTCGGCGAATGAAAAACTGTTTTTT. It specifies CASSLDWSANEKLFF.

This clonotype was found many times. The chain employs TRBV28 and TRBJ2-1, with 9 bases aligning to TRBD1. Trimming cost V 5 bases and J 4 bases; bases outside gene matches: 12. CDR1 MDHEN and CDR2 SYDVKM come from the germline V gene. CDR3 length: 17 amino acids. DNA of the CDR3: TGTGCCAGCAGTCCCCTGACAGGGGGACTTATTTACAATGAGCAGTTCTTC. Its protein is CASSPLTGGLIYNEQFF.

This clonotype has ten or more counts. The chain is built from TRBV5-1 and TRBJ1-2, with a weak D call TRBD1 (5 bases). The CDR3 is 15 residues long. Germline V lookup: CDR1 SGHRS, CDR2 YFSETQ. V shed 4 bases and J shed 0 bases, with 13 bases lying between them. The CDR3 protein is CASSQGSEANYGYTF. DNA of the CDR3: TGCGCCAGCAGCCAGGGCTCGGAAGCTAACTATGGCTACACCTTC.

For this clonotype: It may be a read error: a sequence one base away is much more abundant. J is TRBJ2-1 and V is TRBV12-3 or TRBV12-4; D remains unclear. The CDR3 loop spans 13 amino acids. DNA for the CDR3: TGTGCCAGCAGGTTAGGTCAAGTCGGTGAGCAGTTCTTC. Its translation: CASRLGQVGEQFF.

This clonotype was counted a few times. This chain links TRBV4-1 with TRBJ1-1; D is unresolved. Germline assignment: CDR1 MGHRA and CDR2 YSYEKL. The ends were cut back, 4 bases at V and 4 bases at J, with 10 bases in the middle. The CDR3 has 13 residues. This chain's CDR3 is CASSPRWGTEAFF. CDR3 bases: TGCGCCAGCAGCCCCAGGTGGGGCACTGAAGCTTTCTTT.

The J gene is TRBJ1-1, the V gene TRBV9; TRBD1 is a possible D gene (6 bases). Between the trimmed V and J ends, which lost 4 bases and 5 bases, there was a span of 21 bases. This CDR3 comprises 16 residues. CDR1 and CDR2 from the germline V gene are SGDLS and YYNGEE. The CDR3 region is CASSTGTPTRGTEAFF. The CDR3 region has the DNA TGTGCCAGCAGCACCGGGACACCTACACGAGGGACTGAAGCTTTCTTT.

The table lists this clonotype with many counts. The rearrangement joins TRBV3-1 to TRBJ2-1; TRBD1 is a possible D gene (5 bases). Germline V lookup: CDR1 LGHDT, CDR2 YNNKEL (reference sequence). The CDR3 sequence is 12 residues long. V was shortened by 6 bases and J by 4 bases, with 7 bases between the two germline ends. The CDR3 DNA is TGTGCCAGCAGGGACATTTACAATGAGCAGTTCTTC. As protein: CASRDIYNEQFF.

Worth noting for this clonotype: Compared with germline, one end of the junction differs, possibly owing to a read error. V and J are TRBV19 and TRBJ2-1; a possible D gene is TRBD1 (6 bases). Germline lookup yields CDR1 LNHDA and CDR2 SQIVND (reference sequence). There are 13 residues in the CDR3. The CDR3 DNA reads TGTGCCAGTATTATGACAGGTTACAATGGGCAGTTCTTC. The encoded protein is CASIMTGYNGQFF.

This clonotype has just a few counts. The rearrangement joins TRBV7-2 to TRBJ2-2; 8 bases agree with TRBD1. The J segment lost 4 bases and the V segment lost 8 bases, leaving 6 bases of the junction unmatched. Germline V gives CDR1 SGHTA, CDR2 FQGNSA. The CDR3 runs to 14 residues. The CDR3 here is CASRRDRSTGELFF. The CDR3 nucleotides are TGTGCCAGCCGCCGGGACAGGAGCACCGGGGAGCTGTTTTTT.

Only a few counts were recorded for this clonotype. The rearrangement uses TRBV7-2 and TRBJ2-3; TRBD1 matches 8 bases. J lost 2 bases, V lost 5 bases, and 15 bases had no gene match. This CDR3 is built from 18 residues. Germline V CDR1 and CDR2: SGHTA, FQGNSA. The CDR3 loop reads CASSLQPGTGIPTDTQYF. In DNA, the CDR3 is TGTGCCAGCAGCCTCCAACCCGGGACAGGCATTCCCACAGATACGCAGTATTTT.